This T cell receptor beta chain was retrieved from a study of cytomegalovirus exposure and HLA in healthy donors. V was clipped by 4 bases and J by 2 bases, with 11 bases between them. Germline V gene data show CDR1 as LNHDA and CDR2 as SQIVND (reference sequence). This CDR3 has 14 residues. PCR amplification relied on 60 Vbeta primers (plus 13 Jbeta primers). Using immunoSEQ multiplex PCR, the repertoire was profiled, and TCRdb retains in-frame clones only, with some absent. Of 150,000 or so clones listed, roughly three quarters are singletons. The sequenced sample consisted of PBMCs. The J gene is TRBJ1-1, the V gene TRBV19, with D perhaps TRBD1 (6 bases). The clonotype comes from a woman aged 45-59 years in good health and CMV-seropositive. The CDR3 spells CASSRQDRNTEAFF. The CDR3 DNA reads TGTGCCAGTAGTAGACAGGACAGAAACACTGAAGCTTTCTTT. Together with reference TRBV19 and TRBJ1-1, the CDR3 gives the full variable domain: DGGITQSPKYLFRKEGQNVTLSCEQNLNHDAMYWYRQDPGQGLRLIYYSQIVNDFQKGDIAEGYSVSREKKESFPLTVTSAQKNPTAFYLCASSRQDRNTEAFFGQGTRLTVV.